Below are 17 T cell receptor beta chains sequenced from a single sample in a study of blood T cell repertoires in COVID-19. TCRdb's table, derived via immunoSEQ multiplex PCR, lists solely in-frame clones and lacks some. The sample lists around 120,000 clones; over 80% were seen once. The sample taken for sequencing was peripheral blood. Receptors originate from a man aged 35 to 55 with active or convalescent COVID-19.

This clone was detected only once. Other DNA sequences in this sample translate to the same CDR3. The V call is TRBV12-3 or TRBV12-4, the J call TRBJ2-2; D gene ambiguous. The CDR3 has 12 residues. V lost 5 bases and J 3 bases, leaving 4 bases between the germline ends. DNA for the CDR3: TGTGCCAGCAGTCCATACACCGGGGAGCTGTTTTTT. Amino acids: CASSPYTGELFF.

CDR3 sequence reads: CASSQVSGLATDTQYF. DNA for the CDR3: TGCGCCAGCAGCCAAGTGAGCGGCCTTGCCACAGATACGCAGTATTTT. The genes are TRBV4-1 and TRBJ2-3, with a weak D call TRBD2 (5 bases). V shed 1 base and J shed 2 bases, with 13 bases lying between them. This CDR3 region has 16 residues. Germline V gives CDR1 MGHRA, CDR2 YSYEKL.

This rearrangement joins TRBV19 to TRBJ1-1, with 9 positions matching TRBD1. V trimming: 3 bases; J trimming: 0 bases; junction bases outside the gene matches: 5. The CDR3 extends over 16 amino acids. Germline V CDR1 and CDR2: LNHDA, SQIVND (reference sequence). The CDR3 loop reads CASSIRTGVMNTEAFF. CDR3 DNA sequence: TGTGCCAGTAGTATCCGGACAGGGGTCATGAACACTGAAGCTTTCTTT.

This clone has a handful of counts. J is TRBJ2-7 and V is TRBV19; 9 nucleotides line up with TRBD1. CDR1 LNHDA and CDR2 SQIVND come from the germline V gene (reference sequence). The ends lost 5 bases at V and 2 bases at J; junction bases unmatched: 7. This CDR3 region has 15 residues. CDR3 nucleotide sequence: TGTGCCAGTAGTCTCGAGACAGGGGGGCCCTACGAGCAGTACTTC. Translation gives CASSLETGGPYEQYF.

Comments on this clone: In the same sample, other DNA sequences code for this CDR3. The chain recombines TRBV12-3 or TRBV12-4 with TRBJ1-3; D perhaps matches TRBD1 (5 bases). The length of the CDR3 is 13 residues. The V gene lost 8 bases and the J gene lost 1 base, with 9 bases spanning the gap. In nucleotides, the CDR3 is TGTGCCAGCTCAAGGGGATCTGGAAACACCATATATTTT. This gives the protein CASSRGSGNTIYF.

CDR3 region: CASSLLAGGPDTQYF. In nucleotides, the CDR3 is TGTGCCAGCAGCCTTCTAGCGGGGGGGCCTGATACGCAGTATTTT. This chain joins TRBV3-1 (or the pseudogene TRBV3-2) and TRBJ2-3; 12 bases are shared with TRBD2. The CDR3 extends over 15 amino acids. With V trimmed by 4 bases and J by 6 bases, 5 bases remained unmatched. CDR1 and CDR2 (germline): LGHDT, YNNKEL (reference sequence).

V gene TRBV5-5 combines with J gene TRBJ2-6; D is unresolved. The germline gives CDR1 SGHKS, CDR2 YYEKEE (reference sequence). The V gene lost 3 bases and the J gene lost 0 bases, with 10 bases spanning the gap. The CDR3 consists of 16 residues. The CDR3 DNA reads as TGTGCCAGCAGCTCTCCAGGTGTCTCTGGGGCCAACGTCCTGACTTTC. Its protein product is CASSSPGVSGANVLTF. Full variable domain (remainder filled in from reference TRBV5-5 and TRBJ2-6): DAGVTQSPTHLIKTRGQQVTLRCSPISGHKSVSWYQQVLGQGPQFIFQYYEKEERGRGNFPDRFSARQFPNYSSELNVNALLLGDSALYLCASSSPGVSGANVLTFGAGSRLTVL.

The chain's CDR3 is CASSLDRGEYNEQFF. The CDR3 DNA follows: TGTGCCAGCAGCTTGGACAGGGGGGAGTACAATGAGCAGTTCTTC. This rearrangement joins TRBV7-3 to TRBJ2-1; TRBD1 matches at 10 bases. Germline CDR1 reads SGHTA; CDR2 reads FQGTGA. V lost 3 bases and J lost 4; bases outside the gene matches: 3. This CDR3 comprises 15 residues.

The CDR3 loop reads CASSYSTGINGYTF. CDR3 in DNA: TGTGCCAGCAGTTACTCGACAGGGATTAATGGCTACACCTTC. V and J are TRBV6-2 or TRBV6-3 and TRBJ1-2; 7 nucleotides match TRBD1. Germline V gene lookup returns CDR1 MNHEY and CDR2 SVGEGT. This CDR3 is built from 14 residues. J gave up 6 bases and V 0 bases, and 4 bases lay outside the gene matches.

The gene calls are TRBV19 and TRBJ1-6; 9 positions agree with TRBD1. V gave up 5 bases and J gave up 6 bases; unmatched junction bases: 5. The CDR3 is 15 residues long. Germline CDR1 is LNHDA and CDR2 is SQIVND (reference sequence). The CDR3 nucleotides are TGTGCCAGTAGTTTTACAGGGGGCTCTAATTCACCCCTCCACTTT. This gives the protein CASSFTGGSNSPLHF.

The chain is built from TRBV6-6 and TRBJ1-2; 7 bases are shared with TRBD1. The CDR3 consists of 14 residues. CDR1 is MNHNY, CDR2 SVGAGI, per germline (reference sequence). V lost 4 bases to trimming and J lost 2 bases; unmatched junction nucleotides: 4. This CDR3 is CASSSLTGNYGYTF. The CDR3 nucleotides are TGTGCCAGCAGTTCCCTGACAGGGAACTATGGCTACACCTTC.

V and J are TRBV3-1 (or the pseudogene TRBV3-2) and TRBJ1-1, with D perhaps TRBD1 (6 bases). The V gene lost 0 bases and the J gene lost 11 bases, with 25 bases spanning the gap. Germline CDR1 reads LGHDT; CDR2 reads YNNKEL (reference sequence). The length of the CDR3 is 17 residues. CDR3 sequence (DNA): TGTGCCAGCAGCCAAGATCGGGGAGCGGGACAAGGTTCGTGGGCTTTCTTT. Its protein product is CASSQDRGAGQGSWAFF.

A few counts support this clone. CDR3 DNA: TGCGCCAGCAGCTCTCGCAGGGGAAGTCAGTACTTC. It encodes CASSSRRGSQYF. J is TRBJ2-4 and V is TRBV5-1; TRBD1 is a possible D gene (6 bases). CDR3 length: 12 residues. Trimming took 3 bases from V and 12 from J, leaving 13 bases between them. CDR1 and CDR2 (germline): SGHRS, YFSETQ.

J is TRBJ1-1 and V is TRBV6-5, with D perhaps matching TRBD1 (5 bases). The germline gives CDR1 MNHEY, CDR2 SVGAGI. The CDR3 runs 15 residues. Trimming shortened V by 6 bases and J by 1 base, and 15 bases separated the two germline ends. The CDR3 loop reads CASSPNHDRNTEAFF. As DNA, the CDR3 is TGTGCCAGCAGCCCCAACCACGACAGGAACACTGAAGCTTTCTTT.

The genes are TRBV12-3 or TRBV12-4 and TRBJ1-3; maybe TRBD1 (6 bases). The CDR3 covers 11 residues. The V and J ends lost 5 bases and 16 bases respectively, with 15 bases between them. The CDR3 is CASSNRTVGYF. CDR3 bases: TGTGCCAGCAGTAACCGGACAGTGGGGTATTTT.

V gene TRBV7-2 combines with J gene TRBJ2-5, with D perhaps TRBD2 (5 bases). CDR1 is SGHTA and CDR2 is FQGNSA in the germline V gene. The V end lost 5 bases, the J end lost 5 bases, and 9 bases lay between the germline ends. The CDR3 is 12 residues long. Here the CDR3 DNA reads TGTGCCAGCAGCCGGGATTGGGAGACCCAGTACTTC. This sequence encodes CASSRDWETQYF.

The chain combines TRBV7-9 with TRBJ1-2; 9 bases match TRBD1. V was pared by 5 bases and J by 4 bases, with 8 bases of the junction left unmatched. The CDR3 is made up of 15 amino acids. Germline loops: CDR1 SEHNR, CDR2 FQNEAQ (reference sequence). In nucleotides, the CDR3 is TGTGCCAGCAGCACGCGGGACAGGGTGAGCTATGGCTACACCTTC. Translating gives CASSTRDRVSYGYTF.